This T cell receptor beta chain was captured by sequencing in a study of blood T cell repertoires in COVID-19 (TCRdb year 2020). Study-wide context: Samples covering the acute and convalescent phases of COVID-19 were provided by collaborators in the United States, Italy and Spain. Samples came from the ongoing ImmuneRACE study (first 160 participants) plus 1,254 subjects from 6 global collaborators. Nearly every sample came with metadata listing a de-identified subject ID, COVID-19 status, age in years and sex. The dataset comprised deeply sampled blood TCRbeta repertoires from subjects exposed to, actively infected with, or recovered from COVID-19. Where available, HLA class I and class II types were taken from metadata supplied by the sample provider and were not determined by assay-based typing. The prospective study material was composed of cDNA or gDNA derived from T cells, B-cell-depleted T cells, or PBMCs. The repertoires were released in a freely available public database meant as a resource for research on the immune response to SARS-CoV-2. The research as a whole found: Clinical and demographic metadata were provided uncurated, with the amount varying by source and participant.

At the junction V is shortened by 3 bases and J by 5 bases; bases outside the gene matches: 7. From its cysteine to its phenylalanine, the CDR3 spans 15 amino acids. The entry retains the CDR3 DNA only, 45 bases that are in frame from base 1. Per the germline V gene (reference sequence), SGHNT is the CDR1 and YYREEE is the CDR2. The collaborating institutions used their own protocols to collect whole blood in K2EDTA tubes. For TCRbeta analysis, collaborators shipped samples as frozen whole blood, isolated PBMCs, or DNA extracted from either of those sample types. TCRbeta CDR3 regions were amplified from genomic DNA by means of the immunoSEQ Assay, a bias-controlled multiplex PCR. The original methods were these. The number of nucleated cells in each sample was estimated by amplification of reference gene primers within the assay. To quantify the absolute abundance of each unique TCRbeta CDR3 rearrangement, sequence reads were collapsed and filtered. Productive Simpson clonality was computed per sample as the square root of Simpson's diversity index over productive rearrangements. Drawn from immuneACCESS, this table holds only the in-frame rearrangements with V and J called that TCRdb kept. Clones are partly lost; checked studies trace under half to an unresolved V gene and leave the rest unexplained. D and trimming were read from the DNA, whereas the V and J calls and clone size are those reported in that table. The table for this sample lists around 120,000 clones; over 75% of them were counted only once. Of the sample, about 9.6% is held by the ten largest clones.

Points on this clone: Its antigen is currently not known. The record has no base qualities; no much larger clone is one base away.

The sequence was obtained from a man aged 35-49 years with active or convalescent COVID-19. What was sequenced was peripheral blood. Rearrangement joined TRBV5-4 to TRBJ2-3; TRBD1 lines up with 9 middle nucleotides. The nucleotide sequence is TGTGCCAGCAGCTACGGGACAGGGAGCGGAGATACGCAGTATTTT. Its protein reads: CASSYGTGSGDTQYF.